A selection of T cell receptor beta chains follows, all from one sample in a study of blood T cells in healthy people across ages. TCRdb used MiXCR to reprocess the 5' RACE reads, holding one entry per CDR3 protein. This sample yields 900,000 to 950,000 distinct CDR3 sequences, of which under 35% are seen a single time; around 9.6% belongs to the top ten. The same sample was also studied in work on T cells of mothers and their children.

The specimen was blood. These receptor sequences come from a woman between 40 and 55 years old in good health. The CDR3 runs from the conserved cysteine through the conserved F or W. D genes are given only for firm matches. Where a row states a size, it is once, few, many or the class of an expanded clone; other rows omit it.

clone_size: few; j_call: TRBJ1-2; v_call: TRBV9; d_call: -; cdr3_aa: CASSGERAGYTF; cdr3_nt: TGTGCCAGCAGCGGCGAAAGGGCTGGCTACACCTTC
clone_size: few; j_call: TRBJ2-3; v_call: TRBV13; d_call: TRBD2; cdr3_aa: CASSLVAGGLTDTQYF; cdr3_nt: TGTGCCAGCAGCTTAGTAGCGGGGGGCCTCACAGATACGCAGTATTTT
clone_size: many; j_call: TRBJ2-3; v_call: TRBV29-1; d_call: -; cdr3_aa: CSVALGTSGDTQYF; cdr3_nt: TGCAGCGTAGCCCTGGGGACATCAGGAGATACGCAGTATTTT
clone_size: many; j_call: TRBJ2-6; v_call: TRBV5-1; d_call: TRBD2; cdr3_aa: CASSLELAGGSGANVLTF; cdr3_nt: TGCGCCAGCAGCTTGGAACTAGCGGGGGGGAGTGGGGCCAACGTCCTGACTTTC
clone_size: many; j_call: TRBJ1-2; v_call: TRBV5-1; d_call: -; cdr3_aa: CASSPEGTSGYTF; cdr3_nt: TGCGCCAGCAGCCCGGAGGGTACTAGTGGCTACACCTTC
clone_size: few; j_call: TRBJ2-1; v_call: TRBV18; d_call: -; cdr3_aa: CASSPGRGGHEQFF; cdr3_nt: TGTGCCAGCTCACCTGGCAGGGGGGGCCATGAGCAGTTCTTC
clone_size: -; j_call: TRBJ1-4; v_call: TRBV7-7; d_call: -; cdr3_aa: CASSLQLNEKLFF; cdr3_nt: TGTGCTAGCAGCCTACAGCTTAATGAAAAACTGTTTTTT
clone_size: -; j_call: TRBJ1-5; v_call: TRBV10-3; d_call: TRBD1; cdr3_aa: CATGQGAYSNQPQHF; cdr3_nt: TGTGCCACGGGACAGGGTGCGTATAGCAATCAGCCCCAGCATTTT
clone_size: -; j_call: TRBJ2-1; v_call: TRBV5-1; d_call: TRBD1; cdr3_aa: CASSPRTGGGDEQFF; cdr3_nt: TGCGCCAGCAGCCCGCGGACAGGGGGCGGGGATGAGCAGTTCTTC
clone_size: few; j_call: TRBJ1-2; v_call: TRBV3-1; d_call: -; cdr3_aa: CASKIGTANYGYTF; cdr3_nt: TGTGCCAGCAAGATCGGAACCGCTAACTATGGCTACACCTTC
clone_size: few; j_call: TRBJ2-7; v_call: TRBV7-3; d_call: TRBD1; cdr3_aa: CASPGGTGGLGQYF; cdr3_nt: TGTGCCAGTCCTGGAGGGACAGGGGGATTGGGGCAGTACTTC
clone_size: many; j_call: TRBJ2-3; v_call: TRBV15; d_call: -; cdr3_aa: CATSRAGRTDTQYF; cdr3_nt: TGTGCCACCAGCAGGGCGGGGCGCACAGATACGCAGTATTTT
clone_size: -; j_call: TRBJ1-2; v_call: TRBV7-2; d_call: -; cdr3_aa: CASSPSRYCYTF; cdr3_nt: TGTGCCAGCAGCCCGTCGCGCTATTGCTACACCTTC
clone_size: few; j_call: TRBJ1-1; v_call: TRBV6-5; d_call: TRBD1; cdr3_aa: CASYRGGVNTEAFF; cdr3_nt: TGTGCCAGCTACAGGGGAGGGGTGAACACTGAAGCTTTCTTT
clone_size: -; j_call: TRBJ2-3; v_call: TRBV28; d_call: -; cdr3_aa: CASSFTVGTLSTDTQYF; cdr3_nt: TGTGCCAGCAGTTTTACCGTCGGCACTCTAAGCACAGATACGCAGTATTTT
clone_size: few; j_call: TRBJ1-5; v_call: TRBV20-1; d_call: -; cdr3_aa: CSAWVGGPNQPQHF; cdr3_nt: TGCAGCGCTTGGGTAGGTGGTCCCAATCAGCCCCAGCATTTT
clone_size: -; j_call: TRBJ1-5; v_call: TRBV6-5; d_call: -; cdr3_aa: CASSPASNSNQPQHF; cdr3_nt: TGTGCCAGCAGTCCGGCGTCAAATAGCAATCAGCCCCAGCATTTT
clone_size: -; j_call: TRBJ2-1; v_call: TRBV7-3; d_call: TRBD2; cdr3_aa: CASSSGLADEQFF; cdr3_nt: TGTGCCAGCAGCTCAGGACTAGCCGATGAGCAGTTCTTC
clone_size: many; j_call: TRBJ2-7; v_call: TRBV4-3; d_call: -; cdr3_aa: CASSQDYGGAYYEQYF; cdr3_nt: TGCGCCAGCAGCCAAGATTATGGGGGGGCATACTACGAGCAGTACTTC
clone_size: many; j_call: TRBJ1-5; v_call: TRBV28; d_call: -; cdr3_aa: CASSTTTGLGNQPQHF; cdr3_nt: TGTGCCAGCAGTACCACAACGGGTTTGGGCAATCAGCCCCAGCATTTT
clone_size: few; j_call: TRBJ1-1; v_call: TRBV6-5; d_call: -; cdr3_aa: CASSYNPGGSSNTEAFF; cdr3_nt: TGTGCCAGCAGTTACAATCCGGGGGGATCCTCCAACACTGAAGCTTTCTTT
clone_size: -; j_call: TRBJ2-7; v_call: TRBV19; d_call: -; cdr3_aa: CASSKARAYEQYF; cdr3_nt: TGTGCCAGTAGTAAGGCCAGAGCCTACGAGCAGTACTTC
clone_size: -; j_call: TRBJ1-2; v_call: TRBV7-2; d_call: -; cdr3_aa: CASSSPLEDSRYGYTF; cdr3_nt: TGTGCCAGCAGCTCACCTCTTGAGGACAGCCGCTATGGCTACACCTTC
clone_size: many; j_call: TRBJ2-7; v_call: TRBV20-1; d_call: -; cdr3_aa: CSPRAADYEQYF; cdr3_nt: TGCAGCCCTAGGGCGGCGGACTACGAGCAGTACTTC
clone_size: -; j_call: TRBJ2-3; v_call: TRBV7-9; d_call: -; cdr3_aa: CASFYPGRSTDTQYF; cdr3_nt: TGTGCCAGCTTTTACCCGGGCCGTAGCACAGATACGCAGTATTTT
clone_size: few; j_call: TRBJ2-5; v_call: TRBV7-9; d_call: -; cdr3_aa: CASGLLREQETQYF; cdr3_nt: TGTGCCAGTGGGCTACTCCGAGAGCAAGAGACCCAGTACTTC
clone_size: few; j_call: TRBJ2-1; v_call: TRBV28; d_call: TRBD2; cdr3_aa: CASSYGGAGSYNEQFF; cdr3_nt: TGTGCCAGCAGCTACGGGGGGGCCGGGTCCTACAATGAGCAGTTCTTC
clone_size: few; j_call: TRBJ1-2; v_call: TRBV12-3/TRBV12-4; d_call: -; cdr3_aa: CASIPGEGYGYTF; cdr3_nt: TGTGCCAGCATTCCAGGGGAAGGGTATGGCTACACCTTC
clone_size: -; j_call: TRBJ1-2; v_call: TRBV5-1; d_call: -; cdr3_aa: CASSWTATGGYTF; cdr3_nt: TGCGCCAGCAGCTGGACAGCTACCGGGGGCTACACCTTC
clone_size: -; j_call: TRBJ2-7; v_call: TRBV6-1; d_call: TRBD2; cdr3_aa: CASSEADGGAYEQYF; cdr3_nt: TGTGCCAGCAGTGAAGCCGATGGGGGGGCCTACGAGCAGTACTTC
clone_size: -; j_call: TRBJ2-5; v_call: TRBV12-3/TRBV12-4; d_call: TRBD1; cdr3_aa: CASSPGQAPRETQYF; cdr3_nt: TGTGCCAGCAGCCCTGGACAGGCGCCGAGAGAGACCCAGTACTTC
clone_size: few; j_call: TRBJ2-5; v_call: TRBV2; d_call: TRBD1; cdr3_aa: CASRDLGGMETQYF; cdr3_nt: TGTGCCAGCAGAGACTTAGGGGGCATGGAGACCCAGTACTTC
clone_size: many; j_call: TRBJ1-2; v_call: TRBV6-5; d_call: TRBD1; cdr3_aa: CASRGSGQSYGYTF; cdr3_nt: TGTGCCAGCAGAGGTTCGGGACAGTCCTATGGCTACACCTTC
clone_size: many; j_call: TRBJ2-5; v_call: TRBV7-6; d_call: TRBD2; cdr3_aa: CASSRSTSGGLSGETQYF; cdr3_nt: TGTGCCAGCAGCCGCAGCACTAGCGGGGGGTTGTCGGGGGAGACCCAGTACTTC
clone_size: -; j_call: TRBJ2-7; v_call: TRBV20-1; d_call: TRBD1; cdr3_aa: CRARQGADYEQYF; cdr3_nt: TGCCGTGCTCGACAGGGGGCTGACTACGAGCAGTACTTC
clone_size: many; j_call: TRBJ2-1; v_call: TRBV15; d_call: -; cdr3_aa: CATSRGDSSAVTSSYNEQFF; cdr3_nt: TGTGCCACCAGCAGAGGGGATAGCTCGGCCGTTACGAGCTCCTACAATGAGCAGTTCTTC
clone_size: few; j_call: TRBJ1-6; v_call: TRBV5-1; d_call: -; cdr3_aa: CASSSQSRTVGDSPLHF; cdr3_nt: TGCGCCAGCAGCTCCCAAAGCCGGACTGTGGGGGATTCACCCCTCCACTTT
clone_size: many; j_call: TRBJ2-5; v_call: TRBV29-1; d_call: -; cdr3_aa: CSVVQHQETQYF; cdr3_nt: TGCAGCGTTGTACAGCACCAAGAGACCCAGTACTTC
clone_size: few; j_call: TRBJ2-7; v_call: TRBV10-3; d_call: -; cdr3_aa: CAISETDPPPYEQYF; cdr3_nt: TGTGCCATCAGTGAAACGGACCCTCCTCCCTACGAGCAGTACTTC
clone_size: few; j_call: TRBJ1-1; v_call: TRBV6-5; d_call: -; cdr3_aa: CASRPWQGENTEAFF; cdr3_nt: TGTGCCAGCAGGCCCTGGCAGGGCGAGAACACTGAAGCTTTCTTT
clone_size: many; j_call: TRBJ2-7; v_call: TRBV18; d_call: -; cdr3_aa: CASSRNRDEQYF; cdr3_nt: TGTGCCAGCTCGCGAAACAGGGACGAGCAGTACTTC
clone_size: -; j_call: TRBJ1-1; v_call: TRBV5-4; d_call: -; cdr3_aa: CASSLAVWGSGPEAFF; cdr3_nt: TGTGCCAGCAGCTTGGCCGTGTGGGGTAGCGGCCCTGAAGCTTTCTTT
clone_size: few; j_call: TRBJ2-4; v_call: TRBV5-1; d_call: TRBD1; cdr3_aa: CASSPGGSRQNIQYF; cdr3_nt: TGCGCCAGCAGCCCAGGGGGCTCGAGACAGAACATTCAGTACTTC
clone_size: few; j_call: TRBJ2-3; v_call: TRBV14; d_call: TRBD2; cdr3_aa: CASSYMYRDYSTDTQYF; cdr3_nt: TGTGCCAGCAGCTACATGTACCGGGACTATAGCACAGATACGCAGTATTTT
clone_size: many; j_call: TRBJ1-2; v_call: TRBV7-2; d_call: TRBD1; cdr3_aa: CASSLAGQYYGYTF; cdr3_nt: TGTGCCAGCAGTTTAGCGGGACAGTACTATGGCTACACCTTC